This T cell receptor beta chain is drawn from a study of Graves' ophthalmopathy and Graves' hyperthyroidism. On the study more broadly: The collection of peripheral blood took place at initial diagnosis, before any treatment.

The study, taken as a whole, reports: It was with 65% to 71% sensitivity and under 85% specificity that the model predicted ophthalmopathy progression.

The sequenced template was RNA, covering the TCR beta CDR3 region. First-round RT-PCR with HTBI primers preceded a second-round multiplex PCR. MiXCR, run by TCRdb on the multiplex PCR reads, gives a single entry per CDR3 protein. The sample shows over 650,000 distinct CDR3 sequences, about two fifths of them seen only once. Worth noting for this clonotype: The antigen is undetermined. A much bigger clone sits one base away, suggesting this may be a read error.

Each donor who had ophthalmopathy showed moderate-to-severe activity, a CAS of ≥3, a NOSPECS of ≥4, and a duration under 3 months. The source material was peripheral blood. The TCR was taken from an adult man with Graves' ophthalmopathy.

The DNA for the CDR3 is TGTGCCAGCAGCGGAAGTCGGACAGGTCCGTACGAGCAGTACTTC. Translating it yields CASSGSRTGPYEQYF. The V call is TRBV9, the J call TRBJ2-7, with 7 bases aligning to TRBD1. Trimming took 3 bases from V and 4 from J; bases not matched to a gene: 10. CDR3 length: 15 residues. Germline-derived CDR1 and CDR2 are SGDLS and YYNGEE.